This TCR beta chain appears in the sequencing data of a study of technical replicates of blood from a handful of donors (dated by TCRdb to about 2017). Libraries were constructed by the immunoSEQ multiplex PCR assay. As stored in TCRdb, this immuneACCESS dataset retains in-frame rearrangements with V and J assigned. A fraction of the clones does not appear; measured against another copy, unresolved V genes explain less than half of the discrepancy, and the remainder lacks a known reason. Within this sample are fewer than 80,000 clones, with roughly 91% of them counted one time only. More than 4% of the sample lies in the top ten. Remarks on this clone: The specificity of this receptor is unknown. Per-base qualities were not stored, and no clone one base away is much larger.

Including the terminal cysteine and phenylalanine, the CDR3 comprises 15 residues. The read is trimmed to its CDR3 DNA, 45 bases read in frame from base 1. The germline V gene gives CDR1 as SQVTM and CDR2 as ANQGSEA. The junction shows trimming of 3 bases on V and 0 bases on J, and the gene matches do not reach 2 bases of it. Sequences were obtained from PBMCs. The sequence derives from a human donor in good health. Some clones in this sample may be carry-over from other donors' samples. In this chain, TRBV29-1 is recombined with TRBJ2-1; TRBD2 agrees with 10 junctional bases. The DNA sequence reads TGCAGCGTTGATACTAGCGGGGCCTCCTACAATGAGCAGTTCTTC. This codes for CSVDTSGASYNEQFF.